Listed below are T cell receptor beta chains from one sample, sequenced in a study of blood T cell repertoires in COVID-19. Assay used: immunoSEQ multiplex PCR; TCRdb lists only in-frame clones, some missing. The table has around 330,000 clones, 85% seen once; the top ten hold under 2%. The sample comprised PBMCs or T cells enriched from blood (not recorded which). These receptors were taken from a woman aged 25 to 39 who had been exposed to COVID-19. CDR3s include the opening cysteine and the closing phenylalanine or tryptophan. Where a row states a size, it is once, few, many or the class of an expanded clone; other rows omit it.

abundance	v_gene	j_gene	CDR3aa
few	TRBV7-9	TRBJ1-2	CASSAQGLGGYGYTF
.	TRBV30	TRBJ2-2	CAWSVGAGGELFF
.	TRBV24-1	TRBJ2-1	CATSDFLPTSGNYNEQFF
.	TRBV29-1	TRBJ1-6	CSAEVSSNSPLHF
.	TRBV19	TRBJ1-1	CASSIGREVEAFF
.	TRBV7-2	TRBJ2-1	CASSLSINEQFF
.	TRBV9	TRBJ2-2	CASSLEGADTGELFF
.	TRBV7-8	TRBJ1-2	CASSGDRGNSRYGYTF
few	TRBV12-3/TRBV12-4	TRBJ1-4	CASSLTGHAKLFF
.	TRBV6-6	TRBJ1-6	CASIVSGLSSPLHF
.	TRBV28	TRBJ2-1	CASTGGRAYNEQFF
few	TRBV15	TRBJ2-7	CATSRDSIPREQYF
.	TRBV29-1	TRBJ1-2	CSLGWGDGYTF
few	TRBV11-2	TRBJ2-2	CASSLYTRGAGELFF
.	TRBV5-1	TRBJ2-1	CASSPTYGGEIVQFF
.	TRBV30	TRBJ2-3	CAWRASTDTQYF
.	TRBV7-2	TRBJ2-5	CASSTGLAGGRETQYF
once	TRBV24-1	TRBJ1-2	CATRGQGHGYTF
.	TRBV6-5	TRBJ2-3	CASSSAGATQYF
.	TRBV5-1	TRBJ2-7	CASSPGAGVTYEQYF
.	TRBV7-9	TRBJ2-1	CASSSLGIPDSRGNEQFF
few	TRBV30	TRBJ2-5	CAWSVRQGDQETQYF
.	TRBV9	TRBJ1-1	CASSVAGRDPEAFF
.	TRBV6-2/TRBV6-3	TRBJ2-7	CASSWGTSFADEQYF
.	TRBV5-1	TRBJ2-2	CASSLLDRNQNTGELFF
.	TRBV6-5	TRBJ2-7	CASSRSTGNQYF
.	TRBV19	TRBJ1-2	CASSRFEGYYSYGYTF
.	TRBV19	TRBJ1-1	CASSISYEAFF
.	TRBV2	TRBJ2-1	CASSREWGRAGDNEQFF
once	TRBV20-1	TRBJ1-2	CSASVVGTGGTTASGYTF
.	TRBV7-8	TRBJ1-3	CASSLVGQGAPGNTIYF
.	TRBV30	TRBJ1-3	CAWSTGIGNTIYF
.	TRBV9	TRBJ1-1	CASSVGLGGNTEAFF
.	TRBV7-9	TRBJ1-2	CASSAPDGTGSGYTF
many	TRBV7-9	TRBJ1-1	CATRWAQRNTEAFF
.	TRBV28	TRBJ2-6	CASSLYGGLNSGANVLTF